Following are 17 T cell receptor beta chains from one sample sequenced in a study of cytomegalovirus exposure and HLA in healthy donors. Primers for the PCR totalled 60 Vbeta and 13 Jbeta. The assay was immunoSEQ multiplex PCR, and TCRdb's table has in-frame clones only and misses some. The data contain approximately 190,000 clones, roughly 76% of them singletons. Sequenced material: PBMCs. The receptors were gathered from a man aged 40-50 years in good health and CMV-seropositive.

Only a few counts were recorded for this clone. The V call is TRBV9, the J call TRBJ1-5; D perhaps matches TRBD1 (6 bases). This CDR3 has 14 residues. The ends were cut back, 2 bases at V and 2 bases at J, with 8 bases in the middle. Germline loops: CDR1 SGDLS, CDR2 YYNGEE. The CDR3 is CASSVSGGNQPQHF. The CDR3 DNA reads as TGTGCCAGCAGCGTCTCAGGGGGCAATCAGCCCCAGCATTTT.

V usage is TRBV7-6 and J usage is TRBJ1-1, with D hard to call. Per the germline V gene, CDR1 is SGHVS and CDR2 is FNYEAQ. CDR3 length: 18 residues. Trimming pared 2 bases from V and 0 bases from J, leaving 19 bases between. The CDR3 nucleotides are TGTGCCAGCAGCTTATCGCGGGGTGTGACAAAAATGAACACTGAAGCTTTCTTT. This translates into CASSLSRGVTKMNTEAFF.

The rearrangement joins TRBV27 to TRBJ1-4; 12 bases align to TRBD1. After removal of 1 base from V and 2 bases from J, the junction contained 8 bases not matched to a gene. The length of the CDR3 is 19 residues. Germline CDR1 reads MNHEY; CDR2 reads SMNVEV (reference sequence). For the CDR3, the DNA is TGTGCCAGCAGTTTATACGGGACAGGGGGCGCCGCGACTAATGAAAAACTGTTTTTT. The encoded protein is CASSLYGTGGAATNEKLFF.

The chain employs TRBV11-2 and TRBJ1-4; no clear D. V gave up 5 bases and J gave up 10 bases, with 17 bases separating them. This CDR3 is 14 amino acids long. Looked up from germline, CDR1 is SGHAT and CDR2 is FQNNGV. CDR3 residues: CASSRAGSEGKLFF. The CDR3 region has the DNA TGTGCCAGCAGCAGGGCGGGTTCTGAGGGAAAACTGTTTTTT.

V usage is TRBV9 and J usage is TRBJ2-3; 7 nucleotides line up with TRBD1. Germline V CDR1 and CDR2: SGDLS, YYNGEE. After removal of 0 bases from V and 12 bases from J, the junction contained 4 bases not matched to a gene. There are 12 residues in the CDR3. The CDR3 nucleotides read TGTGCCAGCAGCGTAGAGAGGGGGCAACAGTATTTT. It translates to CASSVERGQQYF. The entire variable domain, with the rest obtained from reference TRBV9 and TRBJ2-3, is as follows: DSGVTQTPKHLITATGQRVTLRCSPRSGDLSVYWYQQSLDQGLQFLIQYYNGEERAKGNILERFSAQQFPDLHSELNLSSLELGDSALYFCASSVERGQQYFGPGTRLTVL.

This sequence joins TRBV10-2 and TRBJ1-5, with TRBD1 matching 10 bases. This CDR3 comprises 13 residues. Losses at the gene ends were 8 bases for V and 5 bases for J; bases not matched to a gene: 3. The germline gives CDR1 WSHSY, CDR2 SAAADI. In DNA form, the CDR3 reads TGCGCCAGCGGGGACAGGGGAGATCAGCCCCAGCATTTT. It encodes CASGDRGDQPQHF.

The chain employs TRBV12-5 and TRBJ1-3; 8 bases are a match to TRBD1. After removal of 6 bases from V and 4 bases from J, the junction contained 14 bases not matched to a gene. Germline V gene sequence: CDR1 LGHNT, CDR2 FRNRAP. The CDR3 totals 17 residues. The CDR3 DNA reads as TGTGCTAGTGGCGGATCAGGGGGCTTGTTGTCAGGAAACACCATATATTTT. Translating it yields CASGGSGGLLSGNTIYF.

The V call is TRBV7-9, the J call TRBJ2-7; the match to TRBD1 covers 9 bases. Germline values: CDR1 SEHNR, CDR2 FQNEAQ (reference sequence). The CDR3 totals 15 residues. V dropped 4 bases and J dropped 3; count of bases not matched to a gene: 7. CDR3 DNA: TGTGCCAGCAGCTCCTTATGGGACAGGGACTACGAGCAGTACTTC. It yields the protein CASSSLWDRDYEQYF.

The chain employs TRBV7-2 and TRBJ1-2, with D possibly being TRBD1 (6 bases). V was trimmed by 5 bases and J by 3 bases, leaving 16 bases between them. CDR3 length: 15 amino acids. Germline CDR1 and CDR2: SGHTA and FQGNSA. CDR3 coding DNA: TGTGCCAGCAGCCCCGGACAGTCAGTCTACTATGGCTACACCTTC. Translated, it gives CASSPGQSVYYGYTF.

The chain carries TRBV4-1 and TRBJ2-7, with 7 bases matching TRBD1. The CDR3 consists of 15 residues. The germline CDR1 and CDR2 sequences are MGHRA and YSYEKL. Unmatched junction bases numbered 7, after V lost 3 bases and J lost 2 bases. The CDR3 DNA is TGCGCCAGCAGCCAGGGTGACAGGGAAGCCTACGAGCAGTACTTC. It is translated as CASSQGDREAYEQYF.

The chain has TRBV5-1 and TRBJ2-5, with D maybe TRBD1 (5 bases). V was clipped by 4 bases and J by 5 bases, with 18 bases between them. This CDR3 comprises 15 residues. Germline V gene lookup returns CDR1 SGHRS and CDR2 YFSETQ. CDR3 DNA: TGCGCCAGCAGCGCGGTCAGACAGTCGTACGAGACCCAGTACTTC. It specifies CASSAVRQSYETQYF.

The rearrangement uses TRBV4-3 and TRBJ2-1, with 7 bases aligning to TRBD2. After removal of 2 bases from V and 2 bases from J, the junction contained 6 bases not matched to a gene. CDR3 length: 16 amino acids. CDR1 and CDR2 from the germline V gene are LGHNA and YSLEER. CDR3 DNA sequence: TGCGCCAGCAGCCAAAGCGGGACCCTCCCCTACAATGAGCAGTTCTTC. Translating gives CASSQSGTLPYNEQFF.

The CDR3 coding sequence is TGTGCCAGCAGTGAGGGGGGGGTTGATACGCAGTATTTT. Amino acid sequence: CASSEGGVDTQYF. V and J are TRBV6-4 and TRBJ2-3; TRBD2 matches at 7 bases. The CDR3 extends over 13 amino acids. V lost 3 bases and J lost 6; bases outside the gene matches: 3. CDR1 MRHNA and CDR2 SNTAGT come from the germline V gene.

The chain uses TRBV19 and TRBJ2-1, with 11 bases that match TRBD2. CDR3 length: 13 amino acids. Germline CDR1 and CDR2: LNHDA and SQIVND (reference sequence). Trimming cost V 4 bases and J 11 bases; bases outside gene matches: 4. The CDR3 region has the DNA TGTGCCAGTAGTACTAGCGGGGGGCCCAAGCAGTTCTTC. Its protein is CASSTSGGPKQFF.

The chain carries TRBV9 and TRBJ2-3; D is perhaps TRBD1 (6 bases). The CDR3 totals 14 residues. V was pared by 7 bases and J by 1 base, with 13 bases between. Germline V gene lookup returns CDR1 SGDLS and CDR2 YYNGEE. The CDR3 loop is CASATGQRTDTQYF. CDR3 DNA sequence: TGTGCCAGCGCAACCGGACAGCGCACAGATACGCAGTATTTT. Based on the CDR3 plus reference TRBV9 and TRBJ2-3, the full variable domain is DSGVTQTPKHLITATGQRVTLRCSPRSGDLSVYWYQQSLDQGLQFLIQYYNGEERAKGNILERFSAQQFPDLHSELNLSSLELGDSALYFCASATGQRTDTQYFGPGTRLTVL.

This clone has only one observation. The rearrangement joins TRBV7-2 to TRBJ2-2, with 12 bases matching TRBD2. This CDR3 comprises 18 residues. Germline V gives CDR1 SGHTA, CDR2 FQGNSA. V gave up 0 bases and J gave up 6 bases; unmatched junction bases: 8. CDR3 loop: CASSLAASGGAGPGELFF. Here the CDR3 DNA reads TGTGCCAGCAGCTTAGCGGCTAGCGGGGGGGCAGGGCCCGGGGAGCTGTTTTTT.

This chain connects TRBV7-3 to TRBJ2-3; 7 bases map to TRBD1. Germline CDR1 is SGHTA and CDR2 is FQGTGA. The CDR3 is 13 amino acids. J gave up 4 bases and V 3 bases, and 1 base lay outside the gene matches. This CDR3 reads CASSFQGADTQYF. DNA of the CDR3: TGTGCCAGCAGCTTCCAGGGGGCAGATACGCAGTATTTT.